Each of the 7 T cell receptor beta chains below was sequenced from the same sample in a study of OX40 agonist ivuxolimab in advanced cancers. Profiling relied on immunoSEQ multiplex PCR, and the TCRdb table lists in-frame clones only, not all of them. The repertoire holds roughly 30,000 clones, about 88% seen once, with around 15% in the top ten. The input for sequencing was CD4+ or CD8+ T cells sorted from blood, taken in a trial of the OX40 agonist ivuxolimab. The receptors here all came from an adult with an advanced solid tumor such as melanoma, head and neck, liver or kidney cancer.

The chain recombines TRBV6-1 with TRBJ2-5, with a possible D match to TRBD1 (6 bases). V lost 3 bases and J lost 0, with 14 bases in between. The CDR3 covers 16 residues. Looked up from germline, CDR1 is MNHNS and CDR2 is SASEGT. This chain's CDR3 is CASSDLQGSYQETQYF. The CDR3 coding sequence is TGTGCCAGCAGTGACCTACAGGGCTCGTACCAAGAGACCCAGTACTTC.

This clone appeared a single time. This rearrangement joins TRBV5-5 to TRBJ2-3, with TRBD1 matching over 7 bases. V gave up 2 bases and J gave up 4 bases; unmatched junction bases: 7. This CDR3 contains 15 residues. Per the germline V gene, CDR1 is SGHKS and CDR2 is YYEKEE (reference sequence). The CDR3 DNA follows: TGTGCCAGCAGCTTACAGGGGAATCTGGCAGATACGCAGTATTTT. Translation gives CASSLQGNLADTQYF.

This rearrangement joins TRBV7-2 to TRBJ1-1; 8 nucleotides line up with TRBD1. V trimming: 0 bases; J trimming: 5 bases; junction bases outside the gene matches: 5. This CDR3 has 15 residues. Germline V lookup: CDR1 SGHTA, CDR2 FQGNSA. The CDR3 nucleotides read TGTGCCAGCAGCTTAGCGGGACAGGTCAGGACTGAAGCTTTCTTT. It encodes CASSLAGQVRTEAFF.

The chain has TRBV6-1 and TRBJ2-7; D is unclear. The CDR3 runs to 15 residues. V lost 1 base and J lost 1, with 11 bases in between. Per the germline V gene, CDR1 is MNHNS and CDR2 is SASEGT. For the CDR3, the DNA is TGTGCCAGCAGTGAAGGCCCCATAGAATCCTACGAGCAGTACTTC. This encodes CASSEGPIESYEQYF.

The chain has TRBV5-6 and TRBJ1-5; D may be TRBD1 (5 bases). The CDR3 runs 15 residues. Germline loops: CDR1 SGHDT, CDR2 YYEEEE. V was pared by 0 bases and J by 4 bases, with 11 bases between. CDR3 region: CASSLARTRNQPQHF. DNA of the CDR3: TGTGCCAGCAGCTTGGCCCGGACAAGAAATCAGCCCCAGCATTTT.

The DNA of the CDR3 is TGTGCCAGCACCACACTAGCGGGAGGTCCCTACGAGCAGTACTTC. It codes for CASTTLAGGPYEQYF. The chain carries TRBV7-8 and TRBJ2-7; 12 nucleotides match TRBD2. The CDR3 has 15 residues. V lost 7 bases, J lost 2 bases, and 6 bases stayed unmatched. The germline CDR1 and CDR2 sequences are SGHVS and FQNEAQ.

On this clone itself: Within the sample, other DNA sequences also encode this same CDR3. In DNA form, the CDR3 reads TGTGCCAGCAGCGTAGGCGGCCCCTACGAGCAGTACTTC. Translating it yields CASSVGGPYEQYF. The chain combines TRBV9 with TRBJ2-7; D is unresolved. The CDR3 is 13 amino acids. V was trimmed by 0 bases and J by 2 bases, leaving 6 bases between them. Germline V CDR1 and CDR2: SGDLS, YYNGEE.